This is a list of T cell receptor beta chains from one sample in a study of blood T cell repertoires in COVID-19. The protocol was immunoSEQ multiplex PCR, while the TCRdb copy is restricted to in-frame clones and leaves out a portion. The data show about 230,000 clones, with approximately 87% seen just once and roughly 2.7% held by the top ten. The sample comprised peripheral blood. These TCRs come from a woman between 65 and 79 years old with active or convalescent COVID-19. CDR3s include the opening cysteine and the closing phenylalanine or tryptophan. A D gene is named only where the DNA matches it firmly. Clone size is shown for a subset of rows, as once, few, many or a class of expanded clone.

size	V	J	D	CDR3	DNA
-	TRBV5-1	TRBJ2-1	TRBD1	CASSEQGNEQFF	TGCGCCAGCAGCGAACAGGGGAATGAGCAGTTCTTC
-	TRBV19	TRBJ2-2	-	CASRLDLTGELFF	TGTGCCAGTAGACTCGATCTCACCGGGGAGCTGTTTTTT
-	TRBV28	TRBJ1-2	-	CASSRQYYGYTF	TGTGCCAGCAGTCGACAGTACTATGGCTACACCTTC
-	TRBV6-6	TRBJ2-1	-	CASGAQLSNEQFF	TGTGCCAGCGGGGCCCAGTTGAGCAATGAGCAGTTCTTC
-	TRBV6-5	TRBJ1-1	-	CASSKQGRDTEAFF	TGTGCCAGCAGTAAACAGGGACGAGACACTGAAGCTTTCTTT
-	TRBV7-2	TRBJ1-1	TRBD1	CASSGQGQGTAFF	TGTGCCAGCAGCGGCCAGGGACAGGGGACGGCTTTCTTT
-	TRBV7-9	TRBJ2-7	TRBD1	CASSLRQGPYEQYF	TGTGCCAGCAGCTTAAGACAGGGGCCCTACGAGCAGTACTTC
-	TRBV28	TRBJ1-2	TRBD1	CASSTGQGIYYGYTF	TGTGCCAGCAGCACAGGACAGGGCATATACTATGGCTACACCTTC
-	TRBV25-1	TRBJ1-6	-	CASRKQGTSPLHF	TGTGCCAGCAGAAAACAGGGTACTTCACCCCTCCACTTT
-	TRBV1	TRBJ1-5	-	CTSSHEVQHNQPQHF	TGCACCAGCAGCCACGAGGTCCAGCACAATCAGCCCCAGCATTTT
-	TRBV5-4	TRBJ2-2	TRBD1	CASSWGTGGNTGELFF	TGTGCCAGCAGCTGGGGGACAGGGGGCAACACCGGGGAGCTGTTTTTT
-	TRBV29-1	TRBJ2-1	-	CSVTRDSGGQFF	TGCAGCGTGACCCGGGACTCCGGGGGGCAGTTCTTC
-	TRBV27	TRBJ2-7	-	CASSMTRWVSYEQYF	TGTGCCAGCAGTATGACTAGGTGGGTCTCCTACGAGCAGTACTTC
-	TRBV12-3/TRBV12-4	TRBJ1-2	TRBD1	CASIQQGEGYTF	TGTGCCAGCATTCAACAGGGGGAAGGCTACACCTTC
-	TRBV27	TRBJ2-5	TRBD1	CASSPGQGEETQYF	TGTGCCAGCAGTCCAGGACAGGGGGAAGAGACCCAGTACTTC
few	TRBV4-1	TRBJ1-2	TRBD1	CASSQVGQGAFGYTF	TGCGCCAGCAGCCAAGTGGGACAGGGGGCCTTTGGCTACACCTTC
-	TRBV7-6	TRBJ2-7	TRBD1	CASSQGQGVEQYF	TGTGCCAGCAGCCAGGGACAGGGGGTAGAGCAGTACTTC
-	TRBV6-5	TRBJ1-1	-	CASSYTRSTEAFF	TGTGCCAGCAGTTATACCCGGAGCACTGAAGCTTTCTTT
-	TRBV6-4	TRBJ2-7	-	CASSDSPWYRYEQYF	TGTGCCAGCAGTGACTCCCCATGGTACCGGTACGAGCAGTACTTC
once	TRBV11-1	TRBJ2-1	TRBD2	CASSAGGSSYNEQFF	TGTGCCAGCAGCGCGGGGGGGAGCTCCTACAATGAGCAGTTCTTC
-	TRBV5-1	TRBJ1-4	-	CASTISTGEKLFF	TGCGCCAGCACAATATCGACAGGCGAAAAACTGTTTTTT
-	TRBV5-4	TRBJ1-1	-	CASSLGTLRIAFF	TGTGCCAGCAGCTTGGGGACTCTGAGGATAGCTTTCTTT
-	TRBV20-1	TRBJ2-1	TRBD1	CSARLGQGQFF	TGCAGTGCTAGATTGGGACAGGGGCAGTTCTTC
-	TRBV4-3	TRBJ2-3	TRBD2	CASSQGLTSGGANTQYF	TGCGCCAGCAGCCAAGGTTTGACTAGCGGGGGGGCCAATACGCAGTATTTT
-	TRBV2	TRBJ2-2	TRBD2	CASRRPGLAGPTGELFF	TGTGCCAGCAGGAGGCCGGGACTAGCGGGTCCCACCGGGGAGCTGTTTTTT
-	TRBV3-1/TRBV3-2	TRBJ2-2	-	CASSRSHGGNGELFF	TGTGCCAGCAGCCGCTCCCATGGGGGGAACGGGGAGCTGTTTTTT
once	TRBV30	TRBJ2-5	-	CAWSVLAQETQYF	TGTGCCTGGAGTGTACTAGCTCAGGAGACCCAGTACTTC
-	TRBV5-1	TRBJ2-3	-	CASSVDKTDTQYF	TGCGCCAGCAGCGTGGACAAAACAGATACGCAGTATTTT
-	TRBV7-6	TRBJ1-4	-	CASSLTRNEKLFF	TGTGCCAGCAGCTTAACCAGAAATGAAAAACTGTTTTTT
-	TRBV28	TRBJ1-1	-	CASSSQGSLMAFF	TGTGCCAGCAGCTCCCAAGGTAGCCTGATGGCTTTCTTT
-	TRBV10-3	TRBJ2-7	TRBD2	CAISDSGRDFYEQYF	TGTGCCATCAGTGATAGCGGGAGGGATTTCTACGAGCAGTACTTC
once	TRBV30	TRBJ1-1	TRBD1	CAWTGQGAEAFF	TGTGCCTGGACGGGACAGGGCGCTGAAGCTTTCTTT
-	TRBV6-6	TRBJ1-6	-	CASSRNLQGVGYNSPLHF	TGTGCCAGCAGTCGAAACCTACAGGGAGTTGGCTATAATTCACCCCTCCACTTT
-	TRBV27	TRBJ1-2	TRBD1	CASSFGTGGDGYTF	TGTGCCAGCAGTTTCGGGACAGGGGGCGATGGCTACACCTTC
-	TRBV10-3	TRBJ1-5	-	CAIRGEDFQPQHF	TGTGCCATCAGAGGGGAGGACTTTCAGCCCCAGCATTTT
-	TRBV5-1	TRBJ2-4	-	CASSLTGGENIQYF	TGCGCCAGCAGCTTGACAGGAGGGGAAAACATTCAGTACTTC
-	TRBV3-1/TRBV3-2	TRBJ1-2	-	CASRPGQSYGYTF	TGTGCCAGCAGACCTGGACAGTCCTATGGCTACACCTTC
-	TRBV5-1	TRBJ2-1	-	CASRGASSYNEQFF	TGCGCCAGCAGGGGGGCAAGCTCCTACAATGAGCAGTTCTTC
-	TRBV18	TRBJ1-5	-	CASSPKGRSDNNQPQHF	TGTGCCAGCTCACCAAAAGGGAGGAGCGATAACAATCAGCCCCAGCATTTT
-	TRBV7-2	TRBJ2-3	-	CASSFKGGTDTQYF	TGTGCCAGCAGCTTCAAGGGGGGGACAGATACGCAGTATTTT
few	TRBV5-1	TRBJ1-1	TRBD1	CASSSNDRGRGEAFF	TGCGCCAGCAGCTCTAATGACAGGGGACGGGGGGAAGCTTTCTTT
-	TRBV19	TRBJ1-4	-	CASRSPGGASGEKLFF	TGTGCCAGTAGATCCCCCGGGGGGGCATCGGGTGAAAAACTGTTTTTT
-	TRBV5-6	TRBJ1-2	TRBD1	CASSLVGQGAIGYTF	TGTGCCAGCAGCTTGGTGGGACAGGGGGCGATCGGCTACACCTTC
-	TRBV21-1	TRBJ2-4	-	CASSKTAGGYLAKNIQYF	TGTGCCAGCAGCAAAACCGCGGGGGGGTACCTAGCCAAAAACATTCAGTACTTC
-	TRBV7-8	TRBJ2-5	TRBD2	CASSPRGETEETQYF	TGTGCCAGCAGCCCTCGGGGGGAAACGGAAGAGACCCAGTACTTC
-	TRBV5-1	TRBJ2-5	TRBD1	CASSLGTGYETQYF	TGCGCCAGCAGCTTGGGGACAGGGTACGAGACCCAGTACTTC
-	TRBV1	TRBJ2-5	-	CTSSRLAGPYQETQYF	TGCACCAGCAGCCGACTAGCGGGCCCTTACCAAGAGACCCAGTACTTC
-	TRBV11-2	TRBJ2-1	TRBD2	CASSPFRGSGRQVEQFF	TGTGCCAGCAGCCCTTTCAGAGGGAGCGGGAGGCAGGTTGAGCAGTTCTTC
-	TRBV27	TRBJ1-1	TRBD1	CASSGQGATEAFF	TGTGCCAGCAGCGGACAGGGAGCAACTGAAGCTTTCTTT
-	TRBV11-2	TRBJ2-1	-	CASSFTSRKQFF	TGTGCCAGCAGCTTCACTAGTAGGAAGCAGTTCTTC
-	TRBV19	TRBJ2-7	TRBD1	CASSVRTGLEQYF	TGTGCCAGTAGTGTCCGGACAGGGCTCGAGCAGTACTTC
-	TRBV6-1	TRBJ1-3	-	CASSAALTTSGNTIYF	TGTGCCAGCAGTGCGGCACTTACTACCTCTGGAAACACCATATATTTT
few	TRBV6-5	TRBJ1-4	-	CASRSTATNEKLFF	TGTGCCAGCAGATCGACTGCAACTAATGAAAAACTGTTTTTT
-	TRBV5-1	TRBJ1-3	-	CASSVNREISGNTIYF	TGCGCCAGCAGCGTCAACAGGGAGATCTCTGGAAACACCATATATTTT
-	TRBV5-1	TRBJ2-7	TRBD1	CASSFGSGTGTYEQYF	TGCGCCAGCAGCTTCGGCTCCGGGACAGGGACCTACGAGCAGTACTTC
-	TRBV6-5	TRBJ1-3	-	CASSSGRAWGDTIYF	TGTGCCAGCAGCTCAGGGCGGGCATGGGGGGACACCATATATTTT
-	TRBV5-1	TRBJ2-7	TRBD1	CASQGATSSYEQYF	TGCGCCAGCCAGGGGGCAACTAGCTCCTACGAGCAGTACTTC